This TCR beta chain was sequenced for a study of blood T cell repertoires in COVID-19 (dated by TCRdb to the early 2020s). Broadly, across the study: Samples from collaborators originated in the United States, Italy and Spain and spanned both the acute and convalescent phases of COVID-19. The material from the prospective study consisted of cDNA or gDNA derived from T cells, B-cell-depleted T cells, or PBMCs. The repertoires were released in a freely available public database intended as a resource for research on the immune response to SARS-CoV-2. Where available, HLA class I and class II types were obtained from metadata supplied by the sample provider rather than from assay-based typing. The samples were drawn from the first 160 participants of the ongoing ImmuneRACE study and from 1,254 subjects provided by 6 global collaborators. The sample metadata nearly always contained a de-identified subject ID, COVID-19 status, age in years and sex. Deeply sampled blood TCRbeta repertoires from subjects exposed to, actively infected with, or recovered from COVID-19 were included in the dataset. What the authors observed across the whole study: How much clinical and demographic metadata was included differed by source and by participant, and the metadata was provided uncurated.

Participants in the prospective study were enrolled through a virtual design, were aged roughly 18 to 100 years, and lived in fewer than 30 United States geographic areas. In the prospective study, participants were assigned to cohorts based on the clinical history participants reported in a screening survey and a study questionnaire. In the prospective study, mobile phlebotomists collected whole blood, serum and a nasopharyngeal or oropharyngeal swab from each participant. Over a roughly two-month period, participants in the prospective study had the option of providing additional blood draws and questionnaires. Prospective study blood samples were shipped either frozen or at room temperature before DNA extraction. TCRbeta CDR3 regions were amplified from genomic DNA by means of the immunoSEQ Assay, a bias-controlled multiplex PCR. The authors' analysis ran thus. Within the assay, amplification of reference gene primers was used to estimate how many nucleated cells each sample contained. To quantify the absolute abundance of each unique TCRbeta CDR3 rearrangement, sequence reads were collapsed and filtered. Productive Simpson clonality was computed per sample as the square root of Simpson's diversity index over productive rearrangements. Imported from immuneACCESS, the table was reduced by TCRdb to in-frame sequences with V and J called. These copies leave out some clones; in studies compared against another copy, an unresolved V gene accounts for under half, and the cause of the remainder is not known. Clone size and V and J calls were adopted from that table, with D and trimming inferred from the DNA. The sample table lists 130,000 or so clones, about 80% of them with a count of one. Clones ranked in the top ten supply 2.4% of the sample.

Turning to this clone: Its antigen is not yet known. Per-base qualities were not stored, and no clone one base away is much larger.

Specimen: PBMCs or T cells enriched from blood (not recorded which). The clonotype comes from a man aged 35 to 55 with acute COVID-19.

The encoded CDR3 is CASSGLRGNTEAFF. The DNA reads TGTGCCAGCAGCGGACTAAGGGGGAACACTGAAGCTTTCTTT. Rearrangement joined TRBV7-2 to TRBJ1-1; TRBD1 is a weak D gene call, 5 bases matching. CDR1 SGHTA and CDR2 FQGNSA were looked up in the germline V gene. Trimming takes 5 bases from V and 1 base from J, and the germline ends sit 11 bases apart. Spanning cysteine to phenylalanine, the CDR3 consists of 14 amino acids. Kept here is only the CDR3 DNA, which spans 42 bases and is read in frame from base 1.